This TCR beta chain emerged from a study of shared clonotypes between healthy human individuals. Assay used: immunoSEQ multiplex PCR; TCRdb lists only in-frame clones, some missing. This sample carries around 510,000 clones, roughly 95% of them seen once, and the ten largest clones take 0.055% to 0.075%. Trimming cost V 1 base and J 5 bases, with 12 bases left between them. This CDR3 comprises 16 residues. Germline V gene lookup returns CDR1 SGHTA and CDR2 FQGNSA. Sample: naive CD4+ T cells sorted from blood. Subset specified: CD45RA+ positively selected. The chain employs TRBV7-2 and TRBJ1-6; D perhaps matches TRBD1 (5 bases). The TCR was taken from a woman in her twenties or thirties in good health. The CDR3: CASSLGQGIHNSPLHF. The CDR3 DNA reads as TGTGCCAGCAGCTTAGGGCAGGGTATCCATAATTCACCCCTCCACTTT.